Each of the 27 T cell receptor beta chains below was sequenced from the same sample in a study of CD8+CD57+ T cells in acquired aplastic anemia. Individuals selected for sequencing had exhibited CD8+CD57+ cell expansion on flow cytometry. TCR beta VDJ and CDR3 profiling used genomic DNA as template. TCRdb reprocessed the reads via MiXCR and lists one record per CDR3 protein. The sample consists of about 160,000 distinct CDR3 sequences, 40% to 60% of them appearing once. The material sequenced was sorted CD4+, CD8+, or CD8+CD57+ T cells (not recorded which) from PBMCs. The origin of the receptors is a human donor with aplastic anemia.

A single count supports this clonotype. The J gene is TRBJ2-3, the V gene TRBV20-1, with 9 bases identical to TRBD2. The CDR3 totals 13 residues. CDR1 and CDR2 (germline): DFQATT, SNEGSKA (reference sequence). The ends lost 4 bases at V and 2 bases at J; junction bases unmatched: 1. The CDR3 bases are TGCAGTGCTACTAGCGGGGACACAGATACGCAGTATTTT. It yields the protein CSATSGDTDTQYF.

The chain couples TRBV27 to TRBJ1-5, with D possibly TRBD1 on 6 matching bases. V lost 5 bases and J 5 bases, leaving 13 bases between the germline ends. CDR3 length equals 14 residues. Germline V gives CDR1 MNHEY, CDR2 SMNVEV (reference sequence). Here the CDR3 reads CASSKIQGYQPQHF. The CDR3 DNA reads TGTGCCAGCAGTAAAATACAGGGATATCAGCCCCAGCATTTT.

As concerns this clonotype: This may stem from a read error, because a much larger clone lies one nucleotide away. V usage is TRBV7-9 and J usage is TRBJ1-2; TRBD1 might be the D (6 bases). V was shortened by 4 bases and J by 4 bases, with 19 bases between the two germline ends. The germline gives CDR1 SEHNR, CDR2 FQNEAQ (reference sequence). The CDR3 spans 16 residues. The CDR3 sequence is CASSSLDGGPAYGYTF. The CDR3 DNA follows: TGTGCCAGCAGCTCCCTCGATGGGGGGCCTGCCTATGGCTACACCTTC. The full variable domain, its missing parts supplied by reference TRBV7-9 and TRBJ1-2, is DTGVSQNPRHKITKRGQNVTFRCDPISEHNRLYWYRQTLGQGPEFLTYFQNEAQLEKSRLLSDRFSAERPKGSFSTLEIQRTEQGDSAMYLCASSSLDGGPAYGYTFGSGTRLTVV.

The CDR3 loop is CASSKRIGGNNSPLHF. The CDR3 DNA reads as TGTGCCAGTAGTAAAAGGATAGGGGGCAATAATTCACCCCTCCACTTT. The genes are TRBV19 and TRBJ1-6, with TRBD1 matching 7 bases. The V gene end was trimmed by 4 bases and the J gene end by 5 bases; junction bases not matched to a gene: 8. Germline V gives CDR1 LNHDA, CDR2 SQIVND (reference sequence). The CDR3 totals 16 residues.

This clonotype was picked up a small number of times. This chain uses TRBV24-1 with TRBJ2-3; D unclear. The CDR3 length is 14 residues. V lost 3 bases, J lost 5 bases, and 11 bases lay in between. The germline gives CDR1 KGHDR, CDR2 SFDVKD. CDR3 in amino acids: CATSDPHKVDTQYF. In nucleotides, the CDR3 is TGTGCCACCAGTGATCCCCATAAGGTAGATACGCAGTATTTT.

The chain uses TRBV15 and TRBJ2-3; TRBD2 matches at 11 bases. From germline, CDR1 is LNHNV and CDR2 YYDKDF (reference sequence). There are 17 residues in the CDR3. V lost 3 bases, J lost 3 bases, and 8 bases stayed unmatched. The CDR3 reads CATSSQGASGRTDTQYF. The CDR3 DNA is TGTGCCACCAGCAGCCAAGGAGCTAGCGGGAGGACAGATACGCAGTATTTT.

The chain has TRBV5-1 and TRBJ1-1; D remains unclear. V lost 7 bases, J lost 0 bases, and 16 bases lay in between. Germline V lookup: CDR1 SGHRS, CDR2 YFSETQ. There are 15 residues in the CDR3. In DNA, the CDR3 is TGCGCCAGCGGAAAGTCACCCGGCATGAACACTGAAGCTTTCTTT. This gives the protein CASGKSPGMNTEAFF.

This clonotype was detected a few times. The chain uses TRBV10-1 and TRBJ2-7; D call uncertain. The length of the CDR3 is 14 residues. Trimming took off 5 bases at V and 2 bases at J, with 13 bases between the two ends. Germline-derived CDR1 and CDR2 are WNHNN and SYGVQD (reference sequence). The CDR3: CASSRDSSTYEQYF. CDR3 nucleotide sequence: TGCGCCAGCAGTCGTGACTCGTCTACCTACGAGCAGTACTTC.

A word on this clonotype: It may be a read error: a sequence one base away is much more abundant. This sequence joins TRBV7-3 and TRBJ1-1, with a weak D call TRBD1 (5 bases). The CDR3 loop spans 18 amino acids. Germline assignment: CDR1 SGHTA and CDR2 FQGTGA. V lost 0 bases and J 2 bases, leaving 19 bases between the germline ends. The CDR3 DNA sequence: TGTGCCAGCAGCTTAACGGGGCGACGGACATACATAAACACTGAAGCTTTCTTT. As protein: CASSLTGRRTYINTEAFF.

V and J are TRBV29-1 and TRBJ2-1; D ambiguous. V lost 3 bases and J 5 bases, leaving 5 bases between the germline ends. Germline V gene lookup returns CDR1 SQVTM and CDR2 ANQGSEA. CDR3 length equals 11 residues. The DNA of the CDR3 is TGCAGCGTTGAGTCAAACAATGAGCAGTTCTTC. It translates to CSVESNNEQFF.

CDR3 amino acids: CASSEYQETQYF. The CDR3 DNA reads TGTGCCAGCAGTGAGTATCAAGAGACCCAGTACTTC. The chain carries TRBV7-8 and TRBJ2-5; no clear D gene. CDR3 size: 12 residues. V lost 6 bases to trimming and J lost 2 bases, with 7 bases between them. The germline V gene has CDR1 SGHVS and CDR2 FQNEAQ. The whole variable domain, remainder taken from reference TRBV7-8 and TRBJ2-5, is GAGVSQSPRYKVAKRGQDVALRCDPISGHVSLFWYQQALGQGPEFLTYFQNEAQLDKSGLPSDRFFAERPEGSVSTLKIQRTQQEDSAVYLCASSEYQETQYFGPGTRLLVL.

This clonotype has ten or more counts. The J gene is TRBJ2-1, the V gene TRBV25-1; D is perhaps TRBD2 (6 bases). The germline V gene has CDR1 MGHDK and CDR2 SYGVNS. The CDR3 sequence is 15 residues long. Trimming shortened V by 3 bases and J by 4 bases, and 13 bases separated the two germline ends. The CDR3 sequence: CASSDGLASYNEQFF. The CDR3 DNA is TGTGCCAGCAGTGACGGTCTAGCGTCTTACAATGAGCAGTTCTTC.

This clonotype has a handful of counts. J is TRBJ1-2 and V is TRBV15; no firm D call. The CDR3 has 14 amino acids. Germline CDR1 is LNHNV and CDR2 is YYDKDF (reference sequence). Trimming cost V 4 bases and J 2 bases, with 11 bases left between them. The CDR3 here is CATSKLGNNYGYTF. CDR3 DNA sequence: TGTGCCACCAGCAAGCTGGGAAACAACTATGGCTACACCTTC.

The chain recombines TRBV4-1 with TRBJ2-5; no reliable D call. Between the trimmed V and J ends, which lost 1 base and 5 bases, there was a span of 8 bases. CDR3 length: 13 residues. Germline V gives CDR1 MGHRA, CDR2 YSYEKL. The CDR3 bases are TGCGCCAGCAGCCAAGGCCGGGCCGAGACCCAGTACTTC. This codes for CASSQGRAETQYF.

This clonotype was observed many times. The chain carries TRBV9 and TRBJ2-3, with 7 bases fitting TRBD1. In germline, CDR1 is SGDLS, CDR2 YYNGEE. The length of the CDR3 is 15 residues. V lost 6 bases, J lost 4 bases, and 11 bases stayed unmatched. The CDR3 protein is CASTQGVVIADTQYF. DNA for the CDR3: TGTGCCAGCACCCAGGGGGTGGTTATAGCAGATACGCAGTATTTT.

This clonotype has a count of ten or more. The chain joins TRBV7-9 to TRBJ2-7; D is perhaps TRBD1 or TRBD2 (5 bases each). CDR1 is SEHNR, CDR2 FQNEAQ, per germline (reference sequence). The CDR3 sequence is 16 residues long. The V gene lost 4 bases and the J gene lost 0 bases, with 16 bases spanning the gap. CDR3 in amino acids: CASSSHQGARSYEQYF. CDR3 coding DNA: TGTGCCAGCAGCTCACACCAGGGAGCACGCTCCTACGAGCAGTACTTC.

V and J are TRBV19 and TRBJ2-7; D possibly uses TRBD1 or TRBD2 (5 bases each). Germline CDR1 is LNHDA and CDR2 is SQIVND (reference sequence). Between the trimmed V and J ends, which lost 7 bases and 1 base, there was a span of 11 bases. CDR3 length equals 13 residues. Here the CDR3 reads CASTRDASYEQYF. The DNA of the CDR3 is TGTGCCAGTACTAGGGACGCATCCTACGAGCAGTACTTC.

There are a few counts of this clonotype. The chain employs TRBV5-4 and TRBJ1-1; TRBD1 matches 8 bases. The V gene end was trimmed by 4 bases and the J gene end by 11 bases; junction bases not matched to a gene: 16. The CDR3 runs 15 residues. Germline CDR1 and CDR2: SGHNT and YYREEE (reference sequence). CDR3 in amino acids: CASSLGQGGVQQAFF. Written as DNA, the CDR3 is TGTGCCAGCAGCCTCGGACAGGGCGGGGTACAGCAGGCTTTCTTT.

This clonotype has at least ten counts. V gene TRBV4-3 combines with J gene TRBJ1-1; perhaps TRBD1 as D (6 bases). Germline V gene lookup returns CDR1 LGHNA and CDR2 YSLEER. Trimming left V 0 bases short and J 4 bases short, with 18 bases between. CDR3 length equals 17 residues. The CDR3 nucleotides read TGCGCCAGCAGCCAAGATCGCCCCGGGGGGCAGGGCACTGAAGCTTTCTTT. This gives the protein CASSQDRPGGQGTEAFF.

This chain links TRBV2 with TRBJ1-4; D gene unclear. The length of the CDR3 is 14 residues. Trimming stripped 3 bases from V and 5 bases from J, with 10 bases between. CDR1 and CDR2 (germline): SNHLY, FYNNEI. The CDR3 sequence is CASSEGSRNEKLFF. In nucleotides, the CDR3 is TGTGCCAGCAGTGAGGGATCGAGAAATGAAAAACTGTTTTTT.

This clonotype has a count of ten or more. DNA for the CDR3: TGCAGCGTTGTTAGGGGCCTGGGGGACACTGAAGCTTTCTTT. Residues: CSVVRGLGDTEAFF. The chain joins TRBV29-1 to TRBJ1-1; D might be TRBD1 (5 bases). The CDR3 is made up of 14 amino acids. Germline loops: CDR1 SQVTM, CDR2 ANQGSEA. V was pared by 4 bases and J by 3 bases, with 15 bases between.

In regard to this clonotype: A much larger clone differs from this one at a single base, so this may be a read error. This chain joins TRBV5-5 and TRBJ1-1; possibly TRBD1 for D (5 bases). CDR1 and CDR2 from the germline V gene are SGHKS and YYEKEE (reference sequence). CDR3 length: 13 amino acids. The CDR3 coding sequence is TGTGCCAGCAGCTTGGTGGGGGGAACTGAAGCTCTCTTT. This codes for CASSLVGGTEALF.

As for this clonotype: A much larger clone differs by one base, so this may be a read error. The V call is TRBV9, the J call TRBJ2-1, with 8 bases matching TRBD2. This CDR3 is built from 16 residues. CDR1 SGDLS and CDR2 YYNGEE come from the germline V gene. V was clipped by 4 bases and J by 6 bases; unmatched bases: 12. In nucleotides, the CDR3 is TGTGCCAGCAGCATGGGGATCGGGAGGGGAACCAATGAGCAGTTCTTC. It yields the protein CASSMGIGRGTNEQFF.

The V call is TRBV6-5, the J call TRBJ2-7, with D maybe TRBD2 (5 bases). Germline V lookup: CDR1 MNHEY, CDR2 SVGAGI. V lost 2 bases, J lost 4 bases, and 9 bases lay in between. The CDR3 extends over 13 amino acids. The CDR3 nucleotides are TGTGCCAGCAGTTACCGCCGGACTTACGAGCAGTACTTC. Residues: CASSYRRTYEQYF.

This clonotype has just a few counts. The CDR3 DNA is TGTGCCAGCAGAGGCCTTCAACTTTCACCCCTCCACTTT. It translates to CASRGLQLSPLHF. V and J are TRBV7-2 and TRBJ1-6, with unresolved D. The germline CDR1 and CDR2 sequences are SGHTA and FQGNSA. The CDR3 has 13 amino acids. V was clipped by 6 bases and J by 9 bases, with 12 bases between them.

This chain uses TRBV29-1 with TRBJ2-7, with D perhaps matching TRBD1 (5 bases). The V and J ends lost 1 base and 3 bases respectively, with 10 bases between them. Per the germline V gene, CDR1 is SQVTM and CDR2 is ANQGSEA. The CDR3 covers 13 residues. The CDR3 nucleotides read TGCAGCGTTGAAGGGACACAAAACTACGAGCAGTACTTC. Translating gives CSVEGTQNYEQYF.

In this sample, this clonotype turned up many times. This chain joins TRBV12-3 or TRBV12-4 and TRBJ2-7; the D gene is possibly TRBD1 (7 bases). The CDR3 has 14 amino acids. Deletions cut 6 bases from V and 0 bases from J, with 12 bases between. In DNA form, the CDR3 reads TGTGCCAGCAGGCGGGACAGTAACTCCTACGAGCAGTACTTC. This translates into CASRRDSNSYEQYF.